This entry features one TCR beta chain sequence. This clone has only a few counts. Its antigen is still unknown. No per-base quality is available; no much larger clone lies one base away. This CDR3 is also generated by other DNA sequences in the sample. These data originate in a study of beta chain features in type 1 diabetes (dated by TCRdb to 2017 to 2018). For the wider study: Mean age, gender distribution, total cell number and subset yield were not different between patients and healthy donors. A total of roughly 99,000,000 sorted cells were examined across all samples, and the number of cells per subset was strongly correlated with RNA yield. In the study, TCRB repertoires of sorted circulating CD4+ T cell subsets from recently diagnosed type 1 diabetes patients were compared with those of matched healthy donors. Naive and central memory subsets were obtained from all 30 or so donors, but regulatory and stem cell-like memory subsets were isolated from only 8 patients and 8 healthy donors.

The High Capacity cDNA Reverse Transcription Kit was used to reverse transcribe all of the isolated RNA, meaning that expressed TCRB transcripts were what got sequenced. Deep immunoSEQ sequencing was applied to naive, central memory and regulatory T cell samples, giving an average of roughly 3.5 million total reads per sample. Sorted cells were lysed in RLT buffer and RNA was extracted with DNase-treated RNeasy Micro or Mini kits, depending on cell number. To prevent cross-contamination, each cell subset was processed individually, whereas patient and healthy donor samples were processed jointly. The immunoSEQ multiplex PCR was used to amplify TCRB sequences from cDNA, yielding 87-bp fragments that span the CDR3 region. The amplicons were sequenced using the Illumina HiSeq platform. The authors' analysis ran thus. PCR bias was corrected computationally using synthetic template baselines, and reads within Hamming distance 2 were collapsed, with unmergeable singletons discarded. Reads were aligned to IMGT to assign V, D and J genes, CDR3 length, and insertions or deletions at six rearrangement sites. Within each subset, clonotype counts were normalized to the number of sorted cells before true diversity and Gini coefficients were calculated with the tcR R package. Repertoire sharing was quantified using the overlap coefficient calculated on TCRB nucleotide sequences. Out-of-frame TCRB sequences from naive cells were analyzed to stand in for the pre-selection repertoire. The table was pulled from immuneACCESS by TCRdb, which kept in-frame rearrangements only. Such tables lose some clones; where checked, under half of the loss comes from unresolved V genes, and the rest has no known cause. That table furnishes V, J and clone size, whereas the DNA furnished D and trimming. The sample includes roughly 220,000 clones, with roughly 17% observed a single time. Of the sample, roughly 0.08% falls within the top ten clones.

General conclusions and limits of the study: Sequencing cDNA rather than genomic DNA could over-represent highly expressing activated cells, although activation and CD3 levels did not differ between groups. Type 1 diabetes patients showed a moderate but significant shortening of TCRB CDR3 length in all four CD4+ subsets. Only small numbers of individuals were included in the HLA sub-analyses, which left unresolved whether HLA type had any influence on TCRB rearrangement. Shorter templates might have been favored by PCR, but patient and control samples were amplified and corrected together, so both groups would have been affected equally by any skew. Patients with type 1 diabetes made fewer insertions and deleted more nucleotides at VDJ recombination sites, implying thymic rearrangement abnormalities. Naive, central memory and regulatory TCRB repertoires appeared more similar among patients than among healthy donors.

From each donor, a single peripheral blood sample of about 110 mL on average was drawn into heparinised tubes. Using a panel that included CD45RO, CCR7, CD25, CD127, CD95 and CD27, naive, central memory, regulatory and stem cell-like memory CD4+ T cells were sorted on a BD FACSAria II. Purity was above 95% for every sorted population. Right away, PBMCs were isolated by Lymphoprep density gradient centrifugation and were stained directly, with no culture step. So that batch effects would be minimized, each experiment stained and sorted samples in pairs, pairing one healthy donor with one patient. The CDR3 goes from the cysteine to the phenylalanine over 13 residues. Only CDR3 DNA is held: 39 bases, read in frame from base 1. CDR1 and CDR2 were assigned from the germline V gene (reference sequence) as SEHNR and FQNEAQ. Trimming takes 5 bases from V and 1 base from J, and the germline ends sit 8 bases apart.

The sequence was obtained from a young man with type 1 diabetes. What was sequenced was naive CD4+ T cells from blood. The sample's cell subset or site, from its label and the paper: true naive CD4+ T cells. The chain employs TRBV7-9 and TRBJ1-1, and the D gene may be TRBD1, 6 bases matching. The nucleotide sequence reads as follows: TGTGCCAGCAGCCTGACAGGGAACACTGAAGCTTTCTTT. Its protein product is CASSLTGNTEAFF.